This T cell receptor beta chain was recovered during a study of OX40 agonist ivuxolimab in advanced cancers. Study context: With a range of about 23 to 85, age averaged approximately 54 years, and about 82% were male. Patients achieving partial responses numbered three: one hepatocellular carcinoma case and two cutaneous melanoma cases.

Study-wide findings and caveats: The study found that CD8+ T cells averaged more expanded clones than CD4+.

Only in-frame clones appear in the TCRdb table, and some are missing; sequencing was by immunoSEQ multiplex PCR. The repertoire holds around 80,000 clones, more than 85% seen once, with about 1% in the top ten. There are 15 residues in the CDR3. Germline CDR1 reads SGHDT; CDR2 reads YYEEEE. The junction had 4 bases not matched to a gene; V was cut back by 0 bases and J by 4 bases. Peripheral blood came from all dose cohorts at three timepoints. About this clone itself: Antigen specificity is unknown.

The TCR comes from an adult with an advanced solid tumor such as melanoma, head and neck, liver or kidney cancer. The chain employs TRBV5-6 and TRBJ2-7; 10 positions agree with TRBD2. Sample: CD4+ or CD8+ T cells sorted from blood, taken in a trial of the OX40 agonist ivuxolimab. The CDR3 region is CASSLVASGGYEQYF. The CDR3 DNA follows: TGTGCCAGCAGCTTGGTGGCTAGCGGGGGATACGAGCAGTACTTC.